This TCR beta chain was identified in a study of blood T cell repertoires in COVID-19. Background on the study: Spain, Italy and the United States supplied samples that represented acute and convalescent COVID-19. From T cells, B-cell-depleted T cells, or PBMCs came the material, which was cDNA or gDNA.

V was trimmed by 1 base and J by 6 bases, leaving 13 bases between them. Germline CDR1 reads SGHDN; CDR2 reads FVKESK. CDR3 length: 14 residues. Source study methods: Reference gene primer amplification gave estimated nucleated cell counts. Libraries were prepared by immunoSEQ multiplex PCR; TCRdb keeps only in-frame clonotypes and omits some of them. D and trimming come from the DNA, and the V and J calls and clone size come from that table. Of a few hundred thousand clones in the sample, 65% to 90% are singletons; the top ten hold about 7.4%. This clone has only one observation. The source material was peripheral blood. This receptor was taken from a woman between 45 and 65 years old with acute or convalescent COVID-19. The chain recombines TRBV14 with TRBJ2-7, with D unresolved. CDR3 sequence (DNA): TGTGCCAGCAGCCAAGCCTACCGCACGAGCGAGCAGTACTTC. As protein: CASSQAYRTSEQYF.